Following are 5 T cell receptor beta chains from one sample sequenced in a study of spatial heterogeneity in lung cancer. Points from the study as a whole: The number of expanded tumor alpha and beta chains correlated with mutation number.

TCRdb analysed the 5' RACE reads with MiXCR anew, one entry per CDR3 protein. The data show 3,000 to 4,000 distinct CDR3 sequences, approximately 7% seen once. Their recognized antigens are unknown. Time point of the sample: sample taken at primary tumor resection. This sample comprised lung tumor tissue, obtained at surgery. These receptors came from a male donor with early-stage non-small cell lung cancer.

This clonotype is categorized as medium-sized (0.01 to 0.1%). Being off target in a library aimed at alpha chains, this beta chain has a size of little meaning. V and J are TRBV7-3 and TRBJ2-2; the D gene is possibly TRBD1 (6 bases). There are 15 residues in the CDR3. CDR1 is SGHTA, CDR2 FQGTGA, per germline. V was shortened by 2 bases and J by 5 bases, with 12 bases between the two germline ends. The CDR3 nucleotides read TGTGCCAGCAGCTTAGGCCAGAGGGGGACCGGGGAGCTGTTTTTT. Protein product: CASSLGQRGTGELFF.

This clonotype turned up a few times. With the library built for alpha chains, this beta chain is off target and its frequency is not meaningful. V is TRBV20-1 and J is TRBJ2-5; D is uncertain. V shed 0 bases and J shed 2 bases, with 7 bases lying between them. This CDR3 spans 13 amino acids. Germline assignment: CDR1 DFQATT and CDR2 SNEGSKA (reference sequence). The CDR3 protein is CSARDNYQETQYF. CDR3 nucleotide sequence: TGCAGTGCTAGAGATAACTATCAAGAGACCCAGTACTTC.

This clonotype was detected many times. This beta chain was picked up by a library intended for alpha chains and is off target, so its count carries little meaning. The V call is TRBV9, the J call TRBJ2-2; the match to TRBD1 covers 8 bases. Germline trimming cut 0 bases from V and 1 base from J; bases unmatched to any gene: 2. Germline V lookup: CDR1 SGDLS, CDR2 YYNGEE. The CDR3 has 16 residues. CDR3 protein: CASSVGGTGNTGELFF. The CDR3 DNA is TGTGCCAGCAGCGTAGGCGGGACAGGGAACACCGGGGAGCTGTTTTTT.

This clonotype is categorized as medium-sized. Found in a library prepared for alpha chains, this beta chain is an off-target read, and its abundance has little meaning. V and J are TRBV10-3 and TRBJ2-5; D is possibly TRBD1 (6 bases). Germline V CDR1 and CDR2: ENHRY, SYGVKD. The length of the CDR3 is 16 residues. Trimming took 1 base from V and 1 from J, leaving 13 bases between them. CDR3 bases: TGTGCCATCAGTGAGTACAAGACAGGTGTCCAAGAGACCCAGTACTTC. This encodes CAISEYKTGVQETQYF.

Sample share makes this clonotype medium-sized (0.01 to 0.1%). This beta chain slipped into a library made for alpha chains as a stray read, so its size is not meaningful. The gene calls are TRBV27 and TRBJ2-7; D is uncertain. Per the germline V gene, CDR1 is MNHEY and CDR2 is SMNVEV (reference sequence). The CDR3 contains 14 residues. Trimming shortened V by 7 bases and J by 0 bases, and 13 bases separated the two germline ends. The CDR3 bases are TGTGCCAGCAAAGCATTTCCTAGCTCCTACGAGCAGTACGTC. Its translation: CASKAFPSSYEQYV.